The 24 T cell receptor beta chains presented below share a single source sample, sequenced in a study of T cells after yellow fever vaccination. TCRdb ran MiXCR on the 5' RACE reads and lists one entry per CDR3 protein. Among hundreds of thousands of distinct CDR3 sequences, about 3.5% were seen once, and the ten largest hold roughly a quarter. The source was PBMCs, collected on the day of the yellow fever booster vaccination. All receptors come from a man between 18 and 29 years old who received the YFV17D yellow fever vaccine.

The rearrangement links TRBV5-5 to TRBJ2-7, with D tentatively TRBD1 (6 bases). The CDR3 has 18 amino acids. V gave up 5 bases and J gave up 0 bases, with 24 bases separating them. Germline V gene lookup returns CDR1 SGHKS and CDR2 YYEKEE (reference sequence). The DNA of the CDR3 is TGTGCCAGCAGACCGACACAAACAGGGCTCCAATTCTCCTACGAGCAGTACTTC. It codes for CASRPTQTGLQFSYEQYF. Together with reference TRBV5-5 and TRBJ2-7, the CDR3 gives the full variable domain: DAGVTQSPTHLIKTRGQQVTLRCSPISGHKSVSWYQQVLGQGPQFIFQYYEKEERGRGNFPDRFSARQFPNYSSELNVNALLLGDSALYLCASRPTQTGLQFSYEQYFGPGTRLTVT.

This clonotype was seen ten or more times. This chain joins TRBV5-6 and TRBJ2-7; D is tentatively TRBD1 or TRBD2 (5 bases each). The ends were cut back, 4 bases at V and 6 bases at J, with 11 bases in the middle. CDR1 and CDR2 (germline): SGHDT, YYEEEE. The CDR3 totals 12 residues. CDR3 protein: CASSLTGREQYV. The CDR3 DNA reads TGTGCCAGCAGCCTGACGGGACGCGAGCAGTACGTC.

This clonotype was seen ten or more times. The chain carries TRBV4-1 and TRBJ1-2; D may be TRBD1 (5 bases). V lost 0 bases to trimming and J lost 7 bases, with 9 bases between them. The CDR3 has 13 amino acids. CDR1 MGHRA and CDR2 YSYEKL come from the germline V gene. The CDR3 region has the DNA TGCGCCAGCAGCCAAGACGCGGGGGTTGGCTACACCTTC. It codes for CASSQDAGVGYTF.

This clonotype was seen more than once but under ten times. Written as DNA, the CDR3 is TGTGCCATCACCGAGAGGAGGAACTATGGCTACACCTTC. Translation: CAITERRNYGYTF. The rearrangement links TRBV10-3 to TRBJ1-2; D gene ambiguous. The CDR3 covers 13 residues. V lost 7 bases and J lost 2, with 11 bases in between. Germline CDR1 and CDR2: ENHRY and SYGVKD.

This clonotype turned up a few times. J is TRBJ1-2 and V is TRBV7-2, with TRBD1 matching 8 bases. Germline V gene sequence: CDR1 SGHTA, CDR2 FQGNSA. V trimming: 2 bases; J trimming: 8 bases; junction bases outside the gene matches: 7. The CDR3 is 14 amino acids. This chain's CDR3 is CASSLSPGGEGYTF. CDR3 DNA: TGTGCCAGCAGCTTATCGCCAGGGGGCGAGGGCTACACCTTC.

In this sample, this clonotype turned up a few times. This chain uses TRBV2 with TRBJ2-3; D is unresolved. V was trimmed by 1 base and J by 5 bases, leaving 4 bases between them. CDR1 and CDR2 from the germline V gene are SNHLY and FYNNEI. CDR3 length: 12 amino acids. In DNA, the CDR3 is TGTGCCAGCAGTGAAGGGAAAGATACGCAGTATTTT. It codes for CASSEGKDTQYF.

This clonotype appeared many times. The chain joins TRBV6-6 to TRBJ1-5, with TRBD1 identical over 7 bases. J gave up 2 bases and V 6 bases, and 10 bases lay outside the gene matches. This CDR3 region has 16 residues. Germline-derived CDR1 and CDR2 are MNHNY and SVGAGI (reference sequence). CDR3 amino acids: CASSGRSGGGNQPQHF. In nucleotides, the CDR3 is TGTGCCAGCAGCGGCAGGTCAGGGGGTGGCAATCAGCCCCAGCATTTT.

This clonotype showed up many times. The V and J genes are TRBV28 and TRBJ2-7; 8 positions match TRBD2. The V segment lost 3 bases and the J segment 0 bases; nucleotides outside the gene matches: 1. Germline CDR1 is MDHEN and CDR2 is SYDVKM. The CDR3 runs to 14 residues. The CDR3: CASSFSGGSYEQYV. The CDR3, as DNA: TGTGCCAGCAGTTTCAGCGGGGGCTCCTACGAGCAGTACGTC.

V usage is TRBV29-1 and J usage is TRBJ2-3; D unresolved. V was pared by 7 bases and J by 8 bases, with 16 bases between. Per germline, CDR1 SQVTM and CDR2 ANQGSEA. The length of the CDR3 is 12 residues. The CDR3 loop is CSGSQSEITQYF. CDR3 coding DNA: TGCAGCGGGTCTCAATCGGAAATTACGCAGTATTTT.

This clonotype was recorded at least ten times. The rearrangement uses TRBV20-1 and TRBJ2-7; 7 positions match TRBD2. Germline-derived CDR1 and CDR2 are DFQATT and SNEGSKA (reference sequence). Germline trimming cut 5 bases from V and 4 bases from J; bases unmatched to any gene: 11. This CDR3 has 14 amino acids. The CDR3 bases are TGCAGTGCTCTTTTCCCGGGGGGTTCGTACGAGCAGTACTTC. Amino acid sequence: CSALFPGGSYEQYF.

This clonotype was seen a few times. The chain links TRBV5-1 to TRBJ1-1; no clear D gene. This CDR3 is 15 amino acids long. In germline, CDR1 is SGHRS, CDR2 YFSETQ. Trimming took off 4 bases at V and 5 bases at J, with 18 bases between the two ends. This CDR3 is CASSKPGVVGTEAFF. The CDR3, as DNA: TGCGCCAGCAGCAAGCCCGGGGTGGTGGGAACTGAAGCTTTCTTT.

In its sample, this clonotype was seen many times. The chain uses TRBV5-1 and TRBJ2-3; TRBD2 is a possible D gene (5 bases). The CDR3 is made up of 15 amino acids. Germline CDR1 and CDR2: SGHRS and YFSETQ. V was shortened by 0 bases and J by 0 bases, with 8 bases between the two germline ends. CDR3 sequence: CASSLELESTDTQYF. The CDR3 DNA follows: TGCGCCAGCAGCTTGGAACTAGAGAGCACAGATACGCAGTATTTT.

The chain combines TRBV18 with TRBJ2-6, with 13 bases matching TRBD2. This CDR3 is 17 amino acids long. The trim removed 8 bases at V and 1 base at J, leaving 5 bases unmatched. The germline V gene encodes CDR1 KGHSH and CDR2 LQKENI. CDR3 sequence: CASRGLAGPSGANVLTF. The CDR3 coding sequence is TGTGCCAGCCGGGGACTAGCGGGACCATCTGGGGCCAACGTCCTGACTTTC.

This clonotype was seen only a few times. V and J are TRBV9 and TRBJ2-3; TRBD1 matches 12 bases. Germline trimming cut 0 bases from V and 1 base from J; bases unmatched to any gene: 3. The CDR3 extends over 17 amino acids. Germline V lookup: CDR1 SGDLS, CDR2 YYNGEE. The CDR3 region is CASSVGRDRGRTDTQYF. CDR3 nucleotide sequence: TGTGCCAGCAGCGTAGGCCGGGACAGGGGGCGCACAGATACGCAGTATTTT.

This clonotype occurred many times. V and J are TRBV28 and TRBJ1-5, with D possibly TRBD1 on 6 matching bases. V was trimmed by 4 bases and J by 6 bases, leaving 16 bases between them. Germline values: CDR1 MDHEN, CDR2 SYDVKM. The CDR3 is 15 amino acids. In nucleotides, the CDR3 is TGTGCCAGCAGTTCCCCTCGGGGGGCTGCTCAGCCCCAGCATTTT. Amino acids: CASSSPRGAAQPQHF.

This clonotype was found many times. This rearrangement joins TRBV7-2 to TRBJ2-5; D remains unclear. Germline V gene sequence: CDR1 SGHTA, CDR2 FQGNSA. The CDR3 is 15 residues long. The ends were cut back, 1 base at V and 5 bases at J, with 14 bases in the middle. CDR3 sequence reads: CASSLVGGAGETQYF. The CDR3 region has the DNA TGTGCCAGCAGCTTAGTGGGTGGAGCCGGGGAGACCCAGTACTTC.

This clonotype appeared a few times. The CDR3 protein is CASSRTGGKNSPLHF. CDR3 DNA: TGTGCCAGCAGCCGGACAGGGGGCAAGAATTCACCCCTCCACTTT. This rearrangement joins TRBV3-1 to TRBJ1-6; 11 bases match TRBD1. This CDR3 has 15 amino acids. Germline CDR1 is LGHDT and CDR2 is YNNKEL (reference sequence). V lost 4 bases and J lost 7; bases outside the gene matches: 3.

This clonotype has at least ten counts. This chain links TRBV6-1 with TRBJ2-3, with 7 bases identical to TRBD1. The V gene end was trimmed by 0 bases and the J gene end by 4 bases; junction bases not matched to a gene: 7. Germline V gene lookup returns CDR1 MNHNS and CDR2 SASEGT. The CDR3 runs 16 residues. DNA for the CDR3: TGTGCCAGCAGTGAAGCTCAGGGGGAAAAAGCAGATACGCAGTATTTT. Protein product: CASSEAQGEKADTQYF.

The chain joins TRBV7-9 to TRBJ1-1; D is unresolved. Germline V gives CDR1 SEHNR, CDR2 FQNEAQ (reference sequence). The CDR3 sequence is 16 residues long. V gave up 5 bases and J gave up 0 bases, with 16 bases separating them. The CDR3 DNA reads TGTGCCAGCAGCCAACAGCGGACGCTCATGAACACTGAAGCTTTCTTT. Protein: CASSQQRTLMNTEAFF.

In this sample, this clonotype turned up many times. The CDR3 loop reads CASSFNYPGSNTGELFF. CDR3 sequence (DNA): TGTGCCAGCAGTTTTAATTACCCGGGCTCTAACACCGGGGAGCTGTTTTTT. The rearrangement joins TRBV25-1 to TRBJ2-2; D remains unclear. The CDR3 covers 17 residues. CDR1 MGHDK and CDR2 SYGVNS come from the germline V gene. V dropped 5 bases and J dropped 2 bases, with 18 bases sitting between them.

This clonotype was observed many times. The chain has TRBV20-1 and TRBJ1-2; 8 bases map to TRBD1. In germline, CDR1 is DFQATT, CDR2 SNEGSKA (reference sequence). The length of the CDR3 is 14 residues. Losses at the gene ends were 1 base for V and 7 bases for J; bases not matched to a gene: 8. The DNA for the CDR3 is TGCAGTGCTAGAGCTTTCAGGGGGCGGGCTGGCTACACCTTC. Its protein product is CSARAFRGRAGYTF.

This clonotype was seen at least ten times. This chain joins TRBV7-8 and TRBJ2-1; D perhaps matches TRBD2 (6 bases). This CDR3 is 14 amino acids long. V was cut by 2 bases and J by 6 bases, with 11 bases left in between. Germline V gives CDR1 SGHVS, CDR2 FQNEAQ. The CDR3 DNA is TGTGCCAGCAGCTTAACTAGCTCGGTCAATGAGCAGTTCTTC. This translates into CASSLTSSVNEQFF.

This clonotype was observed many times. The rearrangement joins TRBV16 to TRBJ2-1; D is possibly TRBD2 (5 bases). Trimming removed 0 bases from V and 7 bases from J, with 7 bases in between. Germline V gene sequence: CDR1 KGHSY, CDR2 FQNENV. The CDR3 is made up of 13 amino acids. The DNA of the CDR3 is TGTGCCAGCAGCCAATCGAGAGGGAATGAGCAGTTCTTC. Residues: CASSQSRGNEQFF.

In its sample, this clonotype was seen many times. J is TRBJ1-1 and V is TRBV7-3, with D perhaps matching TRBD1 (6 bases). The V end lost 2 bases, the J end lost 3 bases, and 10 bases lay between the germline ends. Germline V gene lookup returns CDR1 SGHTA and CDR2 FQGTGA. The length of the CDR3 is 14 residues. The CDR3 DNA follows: TGTGCCAGCAGCTTAGGGGGCGGATACACTGAAGCTTTCTTT. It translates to CASSLGGGYTEAFF.